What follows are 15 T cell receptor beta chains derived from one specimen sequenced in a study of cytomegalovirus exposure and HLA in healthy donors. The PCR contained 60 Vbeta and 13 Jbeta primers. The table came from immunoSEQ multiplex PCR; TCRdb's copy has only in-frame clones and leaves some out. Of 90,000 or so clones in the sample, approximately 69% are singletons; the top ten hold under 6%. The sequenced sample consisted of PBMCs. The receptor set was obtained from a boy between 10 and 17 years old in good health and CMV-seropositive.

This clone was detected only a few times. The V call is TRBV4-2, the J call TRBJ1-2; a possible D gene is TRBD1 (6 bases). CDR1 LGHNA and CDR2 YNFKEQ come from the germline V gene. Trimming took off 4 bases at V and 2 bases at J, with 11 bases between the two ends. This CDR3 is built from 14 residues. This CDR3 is CASSRRGENYGYTF. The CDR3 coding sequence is TGTGCCAGCAGCCGCAGGGGAGAGAACTATGGCTACACCTTC.

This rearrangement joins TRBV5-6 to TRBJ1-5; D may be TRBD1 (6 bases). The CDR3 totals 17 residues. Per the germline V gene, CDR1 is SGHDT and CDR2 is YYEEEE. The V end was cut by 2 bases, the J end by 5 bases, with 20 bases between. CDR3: CASSLNPPQGNDQPQHF. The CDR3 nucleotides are TGTGCCAGCAGCTTAAACCCTCCCCAGGGGAACGATCAGCCCCAGCATTTT.

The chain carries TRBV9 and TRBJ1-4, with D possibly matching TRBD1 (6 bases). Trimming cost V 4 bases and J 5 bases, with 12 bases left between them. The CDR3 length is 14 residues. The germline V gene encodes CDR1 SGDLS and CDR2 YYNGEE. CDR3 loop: CASSPGQGNEKLFF. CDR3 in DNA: TGTGCCAGCAGCCCGGGACAAGGAAATGAAAAACTGTTTTTT. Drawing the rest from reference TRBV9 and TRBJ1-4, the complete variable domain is DSGVTQTPKHLITATGQRVTLRCSPRSGDLSVYWYQQSLDQGLQFLIQYYNGEERAKGNILERFSAQQFPDLHSELNLSSLELGDSALYFCASSPGQGNEKLFFGSGTQLSVL.

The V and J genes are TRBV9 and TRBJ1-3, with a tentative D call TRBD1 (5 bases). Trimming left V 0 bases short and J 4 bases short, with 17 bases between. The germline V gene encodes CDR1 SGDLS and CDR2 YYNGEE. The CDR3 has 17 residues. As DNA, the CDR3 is TGTGCCAGCAGCGTAGGGGGCGGGGGGACTTTCGGAAACACCATATATTTT. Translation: CASSVGGGGTFGNTIYF.

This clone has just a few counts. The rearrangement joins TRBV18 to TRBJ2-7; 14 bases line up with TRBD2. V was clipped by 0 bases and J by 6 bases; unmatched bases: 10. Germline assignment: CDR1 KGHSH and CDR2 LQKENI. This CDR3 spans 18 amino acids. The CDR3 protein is CASSPPTSGRGGRREQYF. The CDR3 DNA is TGTGCCAGCTCACCACCGACTAGCGGGAGGGGCGGTCGGCGCGAGCAGTACTTC.

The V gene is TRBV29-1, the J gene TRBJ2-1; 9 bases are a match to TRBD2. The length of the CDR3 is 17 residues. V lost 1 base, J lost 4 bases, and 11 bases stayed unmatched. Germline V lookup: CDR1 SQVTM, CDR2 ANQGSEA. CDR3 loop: CSVEGLAGINSYNEQFF. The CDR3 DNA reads TGCAGCGTTGAAGGGCTAGCGGGGATAAATTCTTACAATGAGCAGTTCTTC.

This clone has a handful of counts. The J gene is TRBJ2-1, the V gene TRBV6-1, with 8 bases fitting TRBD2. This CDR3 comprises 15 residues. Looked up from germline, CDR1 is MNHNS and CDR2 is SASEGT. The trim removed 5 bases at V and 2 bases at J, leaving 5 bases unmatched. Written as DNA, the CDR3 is TGTGCCAGCAGTCCTATAGCGGGACCCTACAATGAGCAGTTCTTC. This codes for CASSPIAGPYNEQFF.

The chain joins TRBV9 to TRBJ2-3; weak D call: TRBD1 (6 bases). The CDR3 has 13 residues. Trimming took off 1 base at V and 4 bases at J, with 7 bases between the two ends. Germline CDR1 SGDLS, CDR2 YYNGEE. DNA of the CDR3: TGTGCCAGCAGCGTAACAGGGCCAGATACGCAGTATTTT. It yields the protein CASSVTGPDTQYF.

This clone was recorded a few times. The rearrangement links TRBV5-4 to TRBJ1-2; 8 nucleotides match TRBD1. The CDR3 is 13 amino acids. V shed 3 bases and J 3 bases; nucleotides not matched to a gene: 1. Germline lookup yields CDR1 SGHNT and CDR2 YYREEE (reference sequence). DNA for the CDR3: TGTGCCAGCAGCTGGGGACAGGACTATGGCTACACCTTC. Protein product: CASSWGQDYGYTF.

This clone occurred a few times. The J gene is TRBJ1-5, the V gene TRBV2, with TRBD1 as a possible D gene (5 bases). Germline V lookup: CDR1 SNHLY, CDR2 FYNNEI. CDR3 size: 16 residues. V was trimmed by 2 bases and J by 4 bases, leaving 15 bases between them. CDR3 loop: CASSEPRSGFNQPQHF. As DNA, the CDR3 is TGTGCCAGCAGTGAACCCCGCTCAGGGTTTAATCAGCCCCAGCATTTT.

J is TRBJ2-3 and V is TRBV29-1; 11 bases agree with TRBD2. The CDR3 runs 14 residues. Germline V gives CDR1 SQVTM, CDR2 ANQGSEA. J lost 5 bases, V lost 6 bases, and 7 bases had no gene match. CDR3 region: CSVPIAGGQDTQYF. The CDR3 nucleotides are TGCAGCGTCCCTATAGCGGGGGGGCAAGATACGCAGTATTTT.

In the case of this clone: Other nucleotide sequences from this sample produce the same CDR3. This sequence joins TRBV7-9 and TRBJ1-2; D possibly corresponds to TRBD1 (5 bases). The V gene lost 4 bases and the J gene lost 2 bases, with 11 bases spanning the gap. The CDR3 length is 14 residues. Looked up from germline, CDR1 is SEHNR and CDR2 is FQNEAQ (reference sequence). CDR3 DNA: TGTGCCAGCAGCTCGACCGGGGGGAACTATGGCTACACCTTC. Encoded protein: CASSSTGGNYGYTF.

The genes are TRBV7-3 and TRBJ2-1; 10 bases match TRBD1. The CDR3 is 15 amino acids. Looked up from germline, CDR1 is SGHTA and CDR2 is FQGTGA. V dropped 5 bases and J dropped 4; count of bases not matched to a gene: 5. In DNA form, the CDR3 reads TGTGCCAGCAGCCCCGGGGGACAGGGGTACAATGAGCAGTTCTTC. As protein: CASSPGGQGYNEQFF.

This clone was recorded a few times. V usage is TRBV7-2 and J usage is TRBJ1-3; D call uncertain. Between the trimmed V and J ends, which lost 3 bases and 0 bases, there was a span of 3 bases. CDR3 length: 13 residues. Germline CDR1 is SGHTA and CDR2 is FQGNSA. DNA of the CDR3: TGTGCCAGCAGCTTCAACTCTGGAAACACCATATATTTT. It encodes CASSFNSGNTIYF.

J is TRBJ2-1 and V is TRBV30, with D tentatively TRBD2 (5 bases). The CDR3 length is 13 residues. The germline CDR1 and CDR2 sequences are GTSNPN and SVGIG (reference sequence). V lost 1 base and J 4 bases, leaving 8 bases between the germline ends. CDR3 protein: CAWSGTGYNEQFF. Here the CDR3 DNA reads TGTGCCTGGAGTGGAACGGGATACAATGAGCAGTTCTTC.